The rows below give T cell receptor beta chains drawn from one sample of a study of cytomegalovirus exposure and HLA in healthy donors. TCRdb's table, derived via immunoSEQ multiplex PCR, lists solely in-frame clones and lacks some. The table shows under 200,000 clones, with roughly 77% occurring only once. Sequences were obtained from PBMCs. These receptors were obtained from a woman between 45 and 65 years old in good health and CMV-seropositive. CDR3s include the opening cysteine and the closing phenylalanine or tryptophan. Fields, in order: J gene, D gene, clone size, V gene, CDR3 DNA, CDR3 protein. The D gene is left open where the match is weak. Expanded clones get a size class; other rows say once, few or many, or leave the size out.

j_call: TRBJ2-5
d_call: NA
clone_size: NA
v_call: TRBV7-3
cdr3_nt: TGTGCCAGCCAGCCAGGGCCTGGGGAGACCCAGTACTTC
cdr3_aa: CASQPGPGETQYF

j_call: TRBJ1-1
d_call: TRBD1
clone_size: NA
v_call: TRBV19
cdr3_nt: TGTGCCAGTAGTAACAGGGGAACGGGACTCACTGAAGCTTTCTTT
cdr3_aa: CASSNRGTGLTEAFF

j_call: TRBJ2-7
d_call: NA
clone_size: NA
v_call: TRBV5-4
cdr3_nt: TGTGCCAGCAGCTCCCTCCCGGGAACGCCGTACGAGCAGTACTTC
cdr3_aa: CASSSLPGTPYEQYF

j_call: TRBJ2-1
d_call: TRBD1
clone_size: NA
v_call: TRBV9
cdr3_nt: TGTGCCAGCAGCACTCGGGACAGGGAAAACAATGAGCAGTTCTTC
cdr3_aa: CASSTRDRENNEQFF

j_call: TRBJ1-3
d_call: NA
clone_size: NA
v_call: TRBV5-5
cdr3_nt: TGTGCCAGCAGCTTGCTGGCAGGGTTGGCTGGAAACACCATATATTTT
cdr3_aa: CASSLLAGLAGNTIYF

j_call: TRBJ2-5
d_call: NA
clone_size: NA
v_call: TRBV9
cdr3_nt: TGTGCCAGCAGCCGCTTACAGGGAAATAGAGAGACCCAGTACTTC
cdr3_aa: CASSRLQGNRETQYF

j_call: TRBJ1-4
d_call: NA
clone_size: few
v_call: TRBV11-2
cdr3_nt: TGTGCCAGCAGCTTAGCCTGGACAGCTACTAATGAAAAACTGTTTTTT
cdr3_aa: CASSLAWTATNEKLFF

j_call: TRBJ1-2
d_call: NA
clone_size: NA
v_call: TRBV5-1
cdr3_nt: TGCGCCAGCAGCTTGGACGGGGGGATGTATGGCTACACCTTC
cdr3_aa: CASSLDGGMYGYTF

j_call: TRBJ2-1
d_call: TRBD2
clone_size: NA
v_call: TRBV15
cdr3_nt: TGTGCCACCAGCGACCAGCCTAGCGGGCTCAATGAGCAGTTCTTC
cdr3_aa: CATSDQPSGLNEQFF

j_call: TRBJ2-1
d_call: NA
clone_size: NA
v_call: TRBV11-2
cdr3_nt: TGTGCCAGCAGCTATAGCGGGACAGGGAACAATGAGCAGTTCTTC
cdr3_aa: CASSYSGTGNNEQFF

j_call: TRBJ1-5
d_call: TRBD1
clone_size: NA
v_call: TRBV27
cdr3_nt: TGTGCCAGCAGTTTATCGATCAGGGGGCGAGGTGGCAATCAGCCCCAGCATTTT
cdr3_aa: CASSLSIRGRGGNQPQHF

j_call: TRBJ1-1
d_call: NA
clone_size: NA
v_call: TRBV6-6
cdr3_nt: TGTGCCAGCAGCCCACCATACGGGGCTGAAGCTTTCTTT
cdr3_aa: CASSPPYGAEAFF

j_call: TRBJ1-4
d_call: NA
clone_size: NA
v_call: TRBV4-3
cdr3_nt: TGCGCCAGCAGCCAAGCTGGGGCAAGTTCCTATGAAAAACTGTTTTTT
cdr3_aa: CASSQAGASSYEKLFF

j_call: TRBJ2-5
d_call: TRBD1
clone_size: NA
v_call: TRBV7-9
cdr3_nt: TGTGCCAGCAGCTCCCAGGGGACAGGGAAAGAGACCCAGTACTTC
cdr3_aa: CASSSQGTGKETQYF

j_call: TRBJ2-1
d_call: TRBD2
clone_size: NA
v_call: TRBV27
cdr3_nt: TGTGCCAGCAGGGGGGGAGGGGTTAATGAGCAGTTCTTC
cdr3_aa: CASRGGGVNEQFF

j_call: TRBJ1-3
d_call: NA
clone_size: few
v_call: TRBV19
cdr3_nt: TGTGCCAGTAGTATCAAGGGAGGCGGTGGAAACACCATATATTTT
cdr3_aa: CASSIKGGGGNTIYF

j_call: TRBJ2-3
d_call: TRBD2
clone_size: NA
v_call: TRBV28
cdr3_nt: TGTGCCAGCACTACGGGACTAGCGGGAGGGTCAGATACGCAGTATTTT
cdr3_aa: CASTTGLAGGSDTQYF

j_call: TRBJ2-1
d_call: TRBD2
clone_size: NA
v_call: TRBV9
cdr3_nt: TGTGCCAGCAGCCGAGCGGGAGAGACCTACAATGAGCAGTTCTTC
cdr3_aa: CASSRAGETYNEQFF

j_call: TRBJ2-3
d_call: NA
clone_size: NA
v_call: TRBV7-9
cdr3_nt: TGTGCCAGCAGCTCATTCACAGATACGCAGTATTTT
cdr3_aa: CASSSFTDTQYF

j_call: TRBJ1-2
d_call: NA
clone_size: NA
v_call: TRBV7-8
cdr3_nt: TGTGCCAGCAGCTTAGCGGGGGGGGCGGATTCTTACTATGGCTACACCTTC
cdr3_aa: CASSLAGGADSYYGYTF

j_call: TRBJ1-5
d_call: TRBD1
clone_size: few
v_call: TRBV5-4
cdr3_nt: TGTGCCAGCAGCTTGGACGGACAGGGGGGTTATAGCAATCAGCCCCAGCATTTT
cdr3_aa: CASSLDGQGGYSNQPQHF

j_call: TRBJ2-3
d_call: TRBD2
clone_size: NA
v_call: TRBV11-1
cdr3_nt: TGTGCCAGCAGCTTATTCTCTGGGGGGGGCACAGATACGCAGTATTTT
cdr3_aa: CASSLFSGGGTDTQYF

j_call: TRBJ2-7
d_call: NA
clone_size: NA
v_call: TRBV28
cdr3_nt: TGTGCCAGCAGGTCGGGCAGGGCATCCTACGAGCAGTACTTC
cdr3_aa: CASRSGRASYEQYF

j_call: TRBJ1-5
d_call: NA
clone_size: NA
v_call: TRBV25-1
cdr3_nt: TGTGCCAGCAGCACAGGGTCAAGTCAGCCCCAGCATTTT
cdr3_aa: CASSTGSSQPQHF

j_call: TRBJ1-1
d_call: NA
clone_size: NA
v_call: TRBV7-2
cdr3_nt: TGTGCCAGCAGCTTCGTGAACACTGAAGCTTTCTTT
cdr3_aa: CASSFVNTEAFF

j_call: TRBJ1-5
d_call: TRBD1
clone_size: few
v_call: TRBV4-3
cdr3_nt: TGCGCCAGCAGCCGGGAAGGACAGGGGATGGGGTTTGGCAATCAGCCCCAGCATTTT
cdr3_aa: CASSREGQGMGFGNQPQHF

j_call: TRBJ2-5
d_call: NA
clone_size: once
v_call: TRBV2
cdr3_nt: TGTGCCAGCAAGTCAGGCGGGGAGACCCAGTACTTC
cdr3_aa: CASKSGGETQYF

j_call: TRBJ1-2
d_call: NA
clone_size: NA
v_call: TRBV2
cdr3_nt: TGTGCCAGCCAGACAGAAACAAGCTACACCTTC
cdr3_aa: CASQTETSYTF

j_call: TRBJ1-3
d_call: NA
clone_size: few
v_call: TRBV7-9
cdr3_nt: TGTGCCAGCAGCTTAAGGGACTTTGATGCCGGAAACACCATATATTTT
cdr3_aa: CASSLRDFDAGNTIYF

j_call: TRBJ2-7
d_call: NA
clone_size: few
v_call: TRBV7-2
cdr3_nt: TGTGCCAGCAGCTACGCAGGGCCCTACGAGCAGTACTTC
cdr3_aa: CASSYAGPYEQYF

j_call: TRBJ1-1
d_call: TRBD1
clone_size: NA
v_call: TRBV7-8
cdr3_nt: TGTGCCAGCAGCCCAGGGGGCCGGGACACTGAAGCTTTCTTT
cdr3_aa: CASSPGGRDTEAFF

j_call: TRBJ2-7
d_call: TRBD1
clone_size: NA
v_call: TRBV2
cdr3_nt: TGTGCCAGCACTAACAGGGGGAGCCACGAGCAGTACTTC
cdr3_aa: CASTNRGSHEQYF

j_call: TRBJ1-6
d_call: NA
clone_size: NA
v_call: TRBV7-9
cdr3_nt: TGTGCCAGCAGCTTAGACCCCGGGCGGGATTCACCCCTCCACTTT
cdr3_aa: CASSLDPGRDSPLHF

j_call: TRBJ2-2
d_call: TRBD1
clone_size: NA
v_call: TRBV15
cdr3_nt: TGTGCCACCAGGAGACAGGGGGGCACCGGGGAGCTGTTTTTT
cdr3_aa: CATRRQGGTGELFF

j_call: TRBJ2-7
d_call: NA
clone_size: NA
v_call: TRBV20-1
cdr3_nt: TGCAGTGCCATCAACTACGAGCAGTACTTC
cdr3_aa: CSAINYEQYF

j_call: TRBJ1-1
d_call: TRBD1
clone_size: NA
v_call: TRBV5-6
cdr3_nt: TGTGCCAGCAGGCGAAGGGACAGGGGACACACTGAAGCTTTCTTT
cdr3_aa: CASRRRDRGHTEAFF

j_call: TRBJ1-1
d_call: NA
clone_size: NA
v_call: TRBV28
cdr3_nt: TGTGCCAGCAGTTTGGAGGCCACTGAAGCTTTCTTT
cdr3_aa: CASSLEATEAFF

j_call: TRBJ2-7
d_call: TRBD2
clone_size: NA
v_call: TRBV7-2
cdr3_nt: TGTGCCAGCAGCTTAAGGACTAGCGGGCCGCAGTACTTC
cdr3_aa: CASSLRTSGPQYF

j_call: TRBJ1-3
d_call: NA
clone_size: NA
v_call: TRBV4-2
cdr3_nt: TGTGCCAGCAGCCGGGGGGGAGGGGACTCTGGAAACACCATATATTTT
cdr3_aa: CASSRGGGDSGNTIYF

j_call: TRBJ2-1
d_call: TRBD1
clone_size: few
v_call: TRBV6-5
cdr3_nt: TGTGCCAGCAGTCGCCGGGACAGGGGGGGCAATGAGCAGTTCTTC
cdr3_aa: CASSRRDRGGNEQFF

j_call: TRBJ2-7
d_call: TRBD1
clone_size: NA
v_call: TRBV2
cdr3_nt: TGTGCCAGCACTCGGTTGGTAGGACAGGGAGCCTACGAGCAGTACTTC
cdr3_aa: CASTRLVGQGAYEQYF

j_call: TRBJ2-5
d_call: TRBD2
clone_size: once
v_call: TRBV5-6
cdr3_nt: TGTGCCAGCAGCTTCTCTAGCGGGGGAGAGACCCAGTACTTC
cdr3_aa: CASSFSSGGETQYF

j_call: TRBJ1-1
d_call: NA
clone_size: NA
v_call: TRBV7-9
cdr3_nt: TGTTCCAGCAGCCCTAACACTGAAGCTTTCTTT
cdr3_aa: CSSSPNTEAFF

j_call: TRBJ2-2
d_call: NA
clone_size: NA
v_call: TRBV7-2
cdr3_nt: TGTGCCAGCAGCTTAGTTGTAGCGAACACCGGGGAGCTGTTTTTT
cdr3_aa: CASSLVVANTGELFF

j_call: TRBJ2-7
d_call: TRBD2
clone_size: NA
v_call: TRBV7-3
cdr3_nt: TGTGCCAGCAGCCTGACCGCCCCCGGGACTAGCGGGAGATCGGGCGTCGAGCAGTACTTC
cdr3_aa: CASSLTAPGTSGRSGVEQYF